The 12 T cell receptor beta chains given below trace back to one sample, sequenced in a study of blood T cells in healthy people across ages. A second PCR, run for about 7 to 11 cycles, used a sample-barcoded 5' primer plus a J-beta primer mix. TCRdb re-derived calls from the 5' RACE reads in MiXCR, one entry per CDR3 protein. Of approximately 780,000 distinct CDR3 sequences listed, roughly 24% are singletons. The sample also formed part of further work on T cells of mothers and their children.

Material: blood. These receptors all come from a boy between 5 and 17 years old in good health.

The chain has TRBV6-5 and TRBJ2-1, with D uncertain. The CDR3 contains 13 residues. CDR1 MNHEY and CDR2 SVGAGI come from the germline V gene. Trimming stripped 3 bases from V and 2 bases from J, with 5 bases between. CDR3 coding DNA: TGTGCCAGCAGTTATTACCCCTACAATGAGCAGTTCTTC. It codes for CASSYYPYNEQFF.

This rearrangement joins TRBV25-1 to TRBJ2-4, with TRBD1 identical over 7 bases. Germline loops: CDR1 MGHDK, CDR2 SYGVNS. Trimming took 4 bases from V and 9 from J; bases not matched to a gene: 6. The CDR3 has 13 amino acids. The CDR3 nucleotides read TGTGCCAGCAGTGTAAAACAGGGGTCCATTCAGTACTTC. This encodes CASSVKQGSIQYF.

The CDR3 loop is CASSPGNGETQYF. CDR3 in DNA: TGTGCCAGCAGCCCGGGGAACGGGGAGACCCAGTACTTC. This chain uses TRBV7-9 with TRBJ2-5; perhaps TRBD2 as D (5 bases). Trimming took off 5 bases at V and 5 bases at J, with 12 bases between the two ends. Germline loops: CDR1 SEHNR, CDR2 FQNEAQ (reference sequence). This CDR3 region has 13 residues. Full variable domain (outside the CDR3, taken from reference TRBV7-9 and TRBJ2-5): DTGVSQNPRHKITKRGQNVTFRCDPISEHNRLYWYRQTLGQGPEFLTYFQNEAQLEKSRLLSDRFSAERPKGSFSTLEIQRTEQGDSAMYLCASSPGNGETQYFGPGTRLLVL.

This clonotype has more than one count but fewer than ten. CDR3 amino acids: CASSLAPGAASLWDTQYF. The CDR3 DNA is TGTGCCAGCAGCTTAGCGCCGGGGGCGGCGAGTTTATGGGATACGCAGTATTTT. The rearrangement joins TRBV7-9 to TRBJ2-3, with D perhaps given as TRBD1 or TRBD2 (6 bases each). This CDR3 is built from 18 residues. Germline CDR1 and CDR2: SEHNR and FQNEAQ (reference sequence). V was shortened by 0 bases and J by 6 bases, with 22 bases between the two germline ends.

This sequence joins TRBV7-2 and TRBJ1-2, with D unresolved. Germline V lookup: CDR1 SGHTA, CDR2 FQGNSA. V lost 2 bases and J lost 7, with 14 bases in between. This CDR3 spans 14 amino acids. The CDR3 loop is CASSLSSPGVGYTF. In DNA form, the CDR3 reads TGTGCCAGCAGCTTAAGCTCCCCTGGGGTTGGCTACACCTTC. Variable domain in full (rest from reference TRBV7-2 and TRBJ1-2): GAGVSQSPSNKVTEKGKDVELRCDPISGHTALYWYRQSLGQGLEFLIYFQGNSAPDKSGLPSDRFSAERTGGSVSTLTIQRTQQEDSAVYLCASSLSSPGVGYTFGSGTRLTVV.

The chain couples TRBV12-3 or TRBV12-4 to TRBJ2-5; D may be TRBD1 (6 bases). The CDR3 spans 14 residues. The V and J ends lost 7 bases and 5 bases respectively, with 17 bases between them. In nucleotides, the CDR3 is TGTGCCAGCAATAGGAATGGGCAGGGGGAGACCCAGTACTTC. This gives the protein CASNRNGQGETQYF.

The V gene is TRBV28, the J gene TRBJ2-5; 7 bases align to TRBD2. Germline V CDR1 and CDR2: MDHEN, SYDVKM. The CDR3 has 13 residues. Losses at the gene ends were 8 bases for V and 7 bases for J; bases not matched to a gene: 10. DNA for the CDR3: TGTGCCAGCTTGAGGGAGGGGATAGGGACCCAGTACTTC. This codes for CASLREGIGTQYF.

The chain uses TRBV18 and TRBJ2-2, with D maybe TRBD1 (5 bases). The CDR3 consists of 14 residues. Germline values: CDR1 KGHSH, CDR2 LQKENI. Between the trimmed V and J ends, which lost 0 bases and 6 bases, there was a span of 8 bases. The CDR3 loop is CASSPPGLSGELFF. CDR3 DNA sequence: TGTGCCAGCTCACCACCGGGGCTTTCCGGGGAGCTGTTTTTT. The variable domain in full, completed from reference TRBV18 and TRBJ2-2, reads NAGVMQNPRHLVRRRGQEARLRCSPMKGHSHVYWYRQLPEEGLKFMVYLQKENIIDESGMPKERFSAEFPKEGPSILRIQQVVRGDSAAYFCASSPPGLSGELFFGEGSRLTVL.

This clonotype was found a few times. The V and J genes are TRBV5-1 and TRBJ2-5; a possible D gene is TRBD2 (6 bases). V lost 3 bases, J lost 1 base, and 13 bases lay in between. The germline CDR1 and CDR2 sequences are SGHRS and YFSETQ. The CDR3 loop spans 15 amino acids. Here the CDR3 DNA reads TGCGCCAGCAGCTCGGACGGGACTCCCCAAGAGACCCAGTACTTC. Its protein product is CASSSDGTPQETQYF.

This clonotype was counted between two and nine times. The chain has TRBV20-1 and TRBJ2-3, with a possible D match to TRBD1 (5 bases). This CDR3 contains 14 residues. V lost 6 bases and J 2 bases, leaving 15 bases between the germline ends. The germline V gene has CDR1 DFQATT and CDR2 SNEGSKA (reference sequence). CDR3 protein: CSALGQVLTDTQYF. CDR3 bases: TGCAGTGCCTTGGGGCAGGTTCTCACAGATACGCAGTATTTT.

The V gene is TRBV20-1, the J gene TRBJ2-5; 10 bases are shared with TRBD2. Germline V gene lookup returns CDR1 DFQATT and CDR2 SNEGSKA (reference sequence). The CDR3 length is 15 residues. With V trimmed by 4 bases and J by 1 base, 6 bases remained unmatched. The CDR3 sequence is CSATLAGGLQETQYF. In DNA form, the CDR3 reads TGCAGTGCTACCTTAGCGGGGGGCCTCCAAGAGACCCAGTACTTC.

The chain uses TRBV5-1 and TRBJ2-1, with 8 bases identical to TRBD2. This CDR3 has 16 amino acids. V gave up 3 bases and J gave up 12 bases; unmatched junction bases: 17. The germline gives CDR1 SGHRS, CDR2 YFSETQ. DNA for the CDR3: TGCGCCAGCAGCTCCGGGGGGGCGGCCTTGACCAATCGGCAGTTCTTC. Translating it yields CASSSGGAALTNRQFF.